A single sample is the source of the 3 T cell receptor beta chains below, sequenced in a study of sequential checkpoint blockade in melanoma. The treatment: randomized to nivolumab then ipilimumab (arm A) or the reverse (arm B). This table comes from immunoSEQ multiplex PCR, and its TCRdb copy is limited to in-frame clones, with some not included. The data hold about 2,400 clones, with nearly 15% observed a single time. The sample in question was tumor tissue (inferred from file names), obtained from a patient given nivolumab and ipilimumab in sequence. These receptors all come from a human donor with melanoma.

The sample holds a few counts of this clone. The chain has TRBV5-1 and TRBJ2-1, with 8 bases aligning to TRBD1. This CDR3 is built from 14 residues. CDR1 SGHRS and CDR2 YFSETQ come from the germline V gene. J lost 8 bases, V lost 5 bases, and 9 bases had no gene match. The CDR3 protein is CASSGQGIDDEQFF. CDR3 DNA: TGCGCCAGCAGTGGACAGGGTATCGACGATGAGCAGTTCTTC.

This clone has a count of ten or more. V and J are TRBV11-3 and TRBJ1-2; D perhaps matches TRBD1 (5 bases). The V end was cut by 1 base, the J end by 4 bases, with 13 bases between. The CDR3 extends over 15 amino acids. Germline V lookup: CDR1 SGHNT, CDR2 YENEEA. The CDR3 reads CASSLGLTGGYGYTF. The CDR3 DNA is TGTGCCAGCAGCTTAGGCCTAACGGGGGGCTATGGCTACACCTTC.

At least ten counts were recorded for this clone. This chain uses TRBV9 with TRBJ2-4; 14 bases agree with TRBD2. In germline, CDR1 is SGDLS, CDR2 YYNGEE. The CDR3 spans 16 residues. V was pared by 3 bases and J by 8 bases, with 7 bases of the junction left unmatched. CDR3 DNA: TGTGCCAGCAGCGCTCAGCAGGGACTAGCGGGAGACATTCAGTACTTC. Translated: CASSAQQGLAGDIQYF.